This T cell receptor beta chain is drawn from a study of cytomegalovirus exposure and HLA in healthy donors. General study findings and limits: Highly shared variants forming one cluster were likely a sequencing artifact.

A remark on this clone: Its target is unknown.

Healthy bone marrow donors made up the donors. Despite likely unrecorded immune exposures, the donors were nominally healthy at the time of sampling. CDR3 size: 16 residues. With 6 bases removed from V and 2 bases from J, the gap between germline ends came to 19 bases. Germline V gives CDR1 SGHAT, CDR2 FQNNGV. Both 60 Vbeta primers and 13 Jbeta primers went into the PCR. Sequenced by immunoSEQ multiplex PCR; TCRdb stores in-frame clones only, minus some. The data show around 120,000 clones, about 68% seen once. The rearrangement joins TRBV11-2 to TRBJ2-5; TRBD2 might be the D (5 bases). Material: PBMCs. The TCR originated in a young man in good health and CMV-seropositive. The CDR3 spells CASRSPGRGPQETQYF. The CDR3 DNA sequence: TGTGCCAGCAGGTCTCCGGGGAGAGGTCCACAAGAGACCCAGTACTTC.